This record concerns one T cell receptor beta chain sequence. Its specificity is not known. The data were taken from a study of cytomegalovirus exposure and HLA in healthy donors. The study, taken as a whole, reports: Associated with cytomegalovirus, according to the listing, were around 160 TCR beta chains. The likely origin of a cluster of highly shared sequence variants was a sequencing artifact.

This PCR relied on a set of 60 Vbeta primers and 13 Jbeta primers. Data came from immunoSEQ multiplex PCR; TCRdb stores just in-frame clones and leaves some out. Of some 120,000 clones listed, around three quarters are singletons. CDR3 length: 15 residues. Per the germline V gene, CDR1 is KGHSH and CDR2 is LQKENI. Trimming took 5 bases from V and 4 from J, leaving 12 bases between them. The clonotype originates from a man younger than 45 in good health and CMV-seronegative. The sequenced material came from PBMCs. V gene TRBV18 combines with J gene TRBJ1-6; D not certain. CDR3 sequence (DNA): TGTGCCAGCTCAGAGCTACCTCCTTATAATTCACCCCTCCACTTT. Its translation: CASSELPPYNSPLHF.